Below, 32 T cell receptor beta chains from the same sample are listed, as sequenced in a study of blood T cell repertoires in COVID-19. Sequencing was performed with immunoSEQ multiplex PCR; in TCRdb, only in-frame clones are kept and a portion is missing. The sample includes 200,000 to 250,000 clones, 75% to 85% of them seen just once. The sequencing input was PBMCs or T cells enriched from blood (not recorded which). These receptors came from a man aged 25 to 40 with acute COVID-19.

This chain connects TRBV5-1 to TRBJ1-1, with D possibly matching TRBD1 (6 bases). This CDR3 is built from 14 residues. The ends were cut back, 2 bases at V and 3 bases at J, with 11 bases in the middle. Per the germline V gene, CDR1 is SGHRS and CDR2 is YFSETQ. CDR3: CASSFSAGDTEAFF. The CDR3 region has the DNA TGCGCCAGCAGCTTCTCGGCAGGGGACACTGAAGCTTTCTTT.

Remarks on this clone: The sample carries other DNA sequences with the same CDR3. This sequence joins TRBV7-9 and TRBJ1-1, with no clear D. Germline CDR1 is SEHNR and CDR2 is FQNEAQ (reference sequence). This CDR3 comprises 13 residues. V was pared by 3 bases and J by 5 bases, with 10 bases between. The CDR3 nucleotides read TGTGCCAGCAGCTTGTCCGTGAGGACTGAAGCTTTCTTT. Encoded protein: CASSLSVRTEAFF.

This chain joins TRBV9 and TRBJ2-1; 8 positions match TRBD2. The CDR3 is 17 amino acids. The germline CDR1 and CDR2 sequences are SGDLS and YYNGEE. Losses at the gene ends were 3 bases for V and 0 bases for J; bases not matched to a gene: 8. The CDR3 DNA is TGTGCCAGCAGCGCCGGACTAGCCCTACTCTCCTACAATGAGCAGTTCTTC. It yields the protein CASSAGLALLSYNEQFF.

The CDR3 loop is CASISRGNTEAFF. The CDR3 DNA reads as TGTGCCAGCATATCCAGGGGTAACACTGAAGCTTTCTTT. The chain recombines TRBV2 with TRBJ1-1; weak D call: TRBD1 (6 bases). Germline V gene sequence: CDR1 SNHLY, CDR2 FYNNEI. Trimming stripped 7 bases from V and 2 bases from J, with 11 bases between. This CDR3 has 13 residues.

The CDR3 coding sequence is TGTGCCAGCAGTACGGGAGGGACAGGGCAAGTCGAGCAGTACTTC. Translation gives CASSTGGTGQVEQYF. The rearrangement uses TRBV3-1 (or the pseudogene TRBV3-2) and TRBJ2-7, with D possibly being TRBD1 (9 bases). The CDR3 consists of 15 residues. Per germline, CDR1 LGHDT and CDR2 YNNKEL (reference sequence). The V and J ends lost 6 bases and 6 bases respectively, with 21 bases between them.

The gene calls are TRBV7-9 and TRBJ1-2; D not resolved. V was shortened by 1 base and J by 1 base, with 7 bases between the two germline ends. The germline V gene encodes CDR1 SEHNR and CDR2 FQNEAQ (reference sequence). The CDR3 runs to 14 residues. The CDR3 DNA reads TGTGCCAGCAGCTTAGGCGGAGGTAACTATGGCTACACCTTC. Translated: CASSLGGGNYGYTF.

The rearrangement links TRBV11-3 to TRBJ1-1; no reliable D call. V dropped 0 bases and J dropped 5 bases, with 7 bases sitting between them. Per the germline V gene, CDR1 is SGHNT and CDR2 is YENEEA. The CDR3 is 13 residues long. The CDR3 DNA sequence: TGTGCCAGCAGCTTAGATCCGGGTACTGAAGCTTTCTTT. As protein: CASSLDPGTEAFF.

The chain has TRBV27 and TRBJ1-5, with D maybe TRBD1 (5 bases). The CDR3 runs to 14 residues. Germline V gene sequence: CDR1 MNHEY, CDR2 SMNVEV (reference sequence). V was cut by 7 bases and J by 2 bases, with 12 bases left in between. The chain's CDR3 is CASMRGVGNQPQHF. The CDR3 DNA reads TGTGCCAGCATGCGGGGGGTAGGCAATCAGCCCCAGCATTTT.

V and J are TRBV19 and TRBJ1-2, with 7 bases fitting TRBD1. CDR1 is LNHDA and CDR2 is SQIVND in the germline V gene (reference sequence). The CDR3 consists of 18 residues. V lost 9 bases, J lost 0 bases, and 19 bases stayed unmatched. CDR3 sequence reads: CASLPTAKQGRSNYGYTF. The CDR3 region has the DNA TGTGCCAGCTTACCAACCGCTAAACAGGGGAGGTCTAACTATGGCTACACCTTC. The complete variable domain, with remaining parts taken from reference TRBV19 and TRBJ1-2, reads DGGITQSPKYLFRKEGQNVTLSCEQNLNHDAMYWYRQDPGQGLRLIYYSQIVNDFQKGDIAEGYSVSREKKESFPLTVTSAQKNPTAFYLCASLPTAKQGRSNYGYTFGSGTRLTVV.

The genes are TRBV4-1 and TRBJ2-5; TRBD1 aligns across 7 bases. The CDR3 runs 18 residues. V lost 0 bases to trimming and J lost 3 bases; unmatched junction nucleotides: 13. Germline CDR1 is MGHRA and CDR2 is YSYEKL. CDR3 nucleotides: TGCGCCAGCAGCCAAGAGAAGGTGGGGGACAGCCCCGAAGAGACCCAGTACTTC. This encodes CASSQEKVGDSPEETQYF.

The V call is TRBV6-4, the J call TRBJ1-2; D not certain. Germline values: CDR1 MRHNA, CDR2 SNTAGT. Trimming took off 2 bases at V and 8 bases at J, with 24 bases between the two ends. This CDR3 has 17 residues. The CDR3 reads CASSDLRSTCPSGGYTF. CDR3 DNA: TGTGCCAGCAGTGACCTCCGCAGTACGTGCCCCTCGGGGGGCTACACCTTC.

The gene calls are TRBV6-5 and TRBJ2-3; 11 bases align to TRBD2. Germline V CDR1 and CDR2: MNHEY, SVGAGI. The CDR3 covers 15 residues. J lost 6 bases, V lost 6 bases, and 8 bases had no gene match. As DNA, the CDR3 is TGTGCCAGCAGGCAACTAGCGGGGGCCAGCGATACGCAGTATTTT. Protein product: CASRQLAGASDTQYF.

V and J are TRBV9 and TRBJ2-1; 9 bases are shared with TRBD1. The CDR3 runs 14 residues. CDR1 is SGDLS, CDR2 YYNGEE, per germline. V shed 4 bases, J shed 8 bases, and the junction held 7 bases outside the gene matches. CDR3 bases: TGTGCCAGCAGCCCAGTGGACAGGGGCTATGAGCAGTTCTTC. Amino acid sequence: CASSPVDRGYEQFF.

The chain is built from TRBV6-5 and TRBJ2-1, with a possible D match to TRBD1 (5 bases). Per the germline V gene, CDR1 is MNHEY and CDR2 is SVGAGI. V lost 2 bases and J 6 bases, leaving 17 bases between the germline ends. The length of the CDR3 is 16 residues. The CDR3: CASSYDYHQGINEQFF. DNA for the CDR3: TGTGCCAGCAGTTACGATTATCATCAGGGAATCAATGAGCAGTTCTTC.

The CDR3 loop is CASSFGQGGFAEAFF. The CDR3 region has the DNA TGTGCCAGTAGTTTCGGACAGGGGGGTTTCGCTGAAGCTTTCTTT. J is TRBJ1-1 and V is TRBV19, with 10 bases matching TRBD1. Germline V gene lookup returns CDR1 LNHDA and CDR2 SQIVND (reference sequence). The CDR3 is 15 residues long. The V segment lost 5 bases and the J segment 6 bases; nucleotides outside the gene matches: 9.

The genes are TRBV6-1 and TRBJ1-6; TRBD1 might be the D (5 bases). The V end lost 3 bases, the J end lost 5 bases, and 8 bases lay between the germline ends. Germline CDR1 reads MNHNS; CDR2 reads SASEGT. The CDR3 runs 14 residues. CDR3 nucleotides: TGTGCCAGCAGTGATCGGGGGGATAATTCACCCCTCCACTTT. Its protein product is CASSDRGDNSPLHF.

This rearrangement joins TRBV30 to TRBJ1-5, with no clear D. Trimming took 3 bases from V and 0 from J, leaving 6 bases between them. The CDR3 is 13 residues long. Germline V gene data show CDR1 as GTSNPN and CDR2 as SVGIG (reference sequence). The CDR3 coding sequence is TGTGCCTGGAGCAGTTATAGCAATCAGCCCCAGCATTTT. It translates to CAWSSYSNQPQHF.

This rearrangement joins TRBV9 to TRBJ2-3; D perhaps matches TRBD2 (6 bases). Germline V lookup: CDR1 SGDLS, CDR2 YYNGEE. The CDR3 length is 15 residues. Trimming left V 4 bases short and J 0 bases short, with 12 bases between. CDR3 residues: CASSPRLESTDTQYF. In nucleotides, the CDR3 is TGTGCCAGCAGCCCCAGACTAGAAAGCACAGATACGCAGTATTTT.

This clone was found once. J is TRBJ1-5 and V is TRBV4-2, with no clear D. V lost 0 bases, J lost 7 bases, and 13 bases lay in between. CDR3 length equals 15 residues. From germline, CDR1 is LGHNA and CDR2 YNFKEQ. This chain's CDR3 is CASSQEEGMSQPQHF. The CDR3 DNA follows: TGTGCCAGCAGCCAAGAGGAGGGAATGAGCCAGCCCCAGCATTTT.

This clone has more than one count but fewer than ten. V usage is TRBV5-4 and J usage is TRBJ2-5; D might be TRBD1 (7 bases). V was pared by 2 bases and J by 2 bases, with 16 bases between. The CDR3 covers 16 residues. Germline CDR1 reads SGHNT; CDR2 reads YYREEE (reference sequence). The CDR3 nucleotides read TGTGCCAGCAGCTTCGGAGGGGGCGTAAAGCAAGAGACCCAGTACTTC. Residues: CASSFGGGVKQETQYF.

This clone was counted a single time. This chain joins TRBV18 and TRBJ1-4, with 8 bases aligning to TRBD1. The CDR3 contains 15 residues. V gave up 2 bases and J gave up 5 bases; unmatched junction bases: 4. Germline assignment: CDR1 KGHSH and CDR2 LQKENI. The CDR3 spells CASSPDRGRNEKLFF. CDR3 coding DNA: TGTGCCAGCTCACCAGACAGGGGACGAAATGAAAAACTGTTTTTT.

The chain employs TRBV2 and TRBJ1-1, with D hard to call. V was trimmed by 4 bases and J by 5 bases, leaving 14 bases between them. This CDR3 comprises 14 residues. Germline loops: CDR1 SNHLY, CDR2 FYNNEI. The CDR3 coding sequence is TGTGCCAGCAGTGGGTCCATGATGAGGACTGAAGCTTTCTTT. It encodes CASSGSMMRTEAFF.

The V call is TRBV7-2, the J call TRBJ2-3; 8 nucleotides line up with TRBD2. The CDR3 has 14 residues. CDR1 is SGHTA and CDR2 is FQGNSA in the germline V gene. The trim removed 2 bases at V and 7 bases at J, leaving 5 bases unmatched. The CDR3: CASSLTGGPHTQYF. CDR3 coding DNA: TGTGCCAGCAGCTTAACGGGGGGGCCCCATACGCAGTATTTT.

The chain uses TRBV5-1 and TRBJ1-2, with D unresolved. Germline CDR1 SGHRS, CDR2 YFSETQ. This CDR3 has 15 residues. Trimming pared 0 bases from V and 0 bases from J, leaving 9 bases between. The CDR3 coding sequence is TGCGCCAGCAGCTTGGTAGGAGAACCTAACTATGGCTACACCTTC. Protein sequence: CASSLVGEPNYGYTF.

The chain combines TRBV10-3 with TRBJ2-3, with D perhaps TRBD2 (7 bases). Trimming removed 4 bases from V and 8 bases from J, with 19 bases in between. Per germline, CDR1 ENHRY and CDR2 SYGVKD. CDR3 length equals 15 residues. The CDR3 spells CAISVGEGVHGTQYF. Written as DNA, the CDR3 is TGTGCCATCAGTGTCGGGGAGGGGGTCCATGGTACGCAGTATTTT.

This clone has more than one count but fewer than ten. Other nucleotide sequences from this sample produce the same CDR3. The genes are TRBV9 and TRBJ2-7; possibly TRBD2 for D (6 bases). The CDR3 is 14 residues long. V gave up 3 bases and J gave up 0 bases, with 10 bases separating them. CDR1 and CDR2 from the germline V gene are SGDLS and YYNGEE. CDR3 nucleotides: TGTGCCAGCAGCGCGACCGGGAGCTCCTACGAGCAGTACTTC. It translates to CASSATGSSYEQYF.

The rearrangement links TRBV6-5 to TRBJ2-4, with TRBD1 as a possible D gene (5 bases). CDR3 length equals 12 residues. With 2 bases removed from V and 6 bases from J, the gap between germline ends came to 5 bases. Germline V CDR1 and CDR2: MNHEY, SVGAGI. CDR3 loop: CASSYDRNIQYF. CDR3 nucleotide sequence: TGTGCCAGCAGTTACGACAGAAACATTCAGTACTTC.

The chain combines TRBV18 with TRBJ1-1; TRBD1 is a possible D gene (5 bases). From germline, CDR1 is KGHSH and CDR2 LQKENI. Trimming took off 5 bases at V and 0 bases at J, with 7 bases between the two ends. The CDR3 sequence is 13 residues long. CDR3 bases: TGTGCCAGCTCAGAGACAGTGAACACTGAAGCTTTCTTT. The encoded protein is CASSETVNTEAFF.

A single count supports this clone. The chain combines TRBV28 with TRBJ1-1; unclear D gene. CDR1 and CDR2 (germline): MDHEN, SYDVKM. The CDR3 runs to 15 residues. The V and J ends lost 5 bases and 6 bases respectively, with 19 bases between them. The CDR3 DNA follows: TGTGCCAGCAGTCCACCCCAAGGGAGCGGATCTGAAGCTTTCTTT. This translates into CASSPPQGSGSEAFF.

This clone was seen ten or more times. CDR3 bases: TGTGCCATCAGGGGGGACTATAATCAGCCCCAGCATTTT. This gives the protein CAIRGDYNQPQHF. The chain has TRBV10-3 and TRBJ1-5, with D possibly matching TRBD1 (5 bases). Germline CDR1 ENHRY, CDR2 SYGVKD. Trimming took 6 bases from V and 4 from J, leaving 10 bases between them. The CDR3 covers 13 residues.

V usage is TRBV6-1 and J usage is TRBJ1-3, with D possibly matching TRBD1 (6 bases). The V gene lost 4 bases and the J gene lost 5 bases, with 21 bases spanning the gap. Germline-derived CDR1 and CDR2 are MNHNS and SASEGT. The CDR3 has 17 residues. The DNA for the CDR3 is TGTGCCAGCAGTGGAGACAGGCTACTAGGCCAACGAAACACCATATATTTT. This encodes CASSGDRLLGQRNTIYF.

The chain combines TRBV7-2 with TRBJ1-5; possible D gene TRBD1, 5 bases. V was pared by 1 base and J by 4 bases, with 14 bases between. In germline, CDR1 is SGHTA, CDR2 FQGNSA. This CDR3 has 16 amino acids. The chain's CDR3 is CASSLEGNRRNQPQHF. In DNA form, the CDR3 reads TGTGCCAGCAGCTTAGAAGGTAACAGGCGGAATCAGCCCCAGCATTTT.